Sequencing of this TCR beta chain was carried out in a study of blood T cell repertoires in COVID-19. Study-wide background: Sites across the United States, Italy and Spain contributed samples from acute and convalescent COVID-19. The analysed material was cDNA or gDNA that came from T cells, B-cell-depleted T cells, or PBMCs.

The assay was immunoSEQ multiplex PCR, and TCRdb's table has in-frame clones only and misses some. The sample lists fewer than 80,000 clones; 86% were seen once. Germline CDR1 and CDR2: MGHRA and YSYEKL. The V and J ends lost 2 bases and 2 bases, in that order; junction bases with no gene match: 5. The CDR3 runs 15 residues. The TCR was taken from a man aged 25 to 40 with acute or convalescent COVID-19. The sample was peripheral blood. J is TRBJ1-2 and V is TRBV4-1; 7 nucleotides match TRBD1. The CDR3 DNA is TGCGCCAGCAGCCAAACCCCAGGGGGGAACTATGGCTACACCTTC. This sequence encodes CASSQTPGGNYGYTF.